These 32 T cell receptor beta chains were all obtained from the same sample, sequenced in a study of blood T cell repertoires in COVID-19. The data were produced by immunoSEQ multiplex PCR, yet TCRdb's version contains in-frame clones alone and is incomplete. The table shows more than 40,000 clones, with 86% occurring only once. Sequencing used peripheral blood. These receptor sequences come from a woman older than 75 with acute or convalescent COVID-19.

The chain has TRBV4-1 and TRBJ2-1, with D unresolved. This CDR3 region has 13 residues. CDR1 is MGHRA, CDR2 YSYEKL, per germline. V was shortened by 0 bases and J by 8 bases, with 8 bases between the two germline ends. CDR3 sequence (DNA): TGCGCCAGCAGCCAAGATGCCCCGGATGAGCAGTTCTTC. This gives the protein CASSQDAPDEQFF.

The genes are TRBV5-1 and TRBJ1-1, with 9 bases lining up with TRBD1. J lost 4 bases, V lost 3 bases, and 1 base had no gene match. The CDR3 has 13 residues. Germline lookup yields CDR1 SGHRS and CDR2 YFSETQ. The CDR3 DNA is TGCGCCAGCAGCTCGACAGGGGGCACTGAAGCTTTCTTT. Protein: CASSSTGGTEAFF.

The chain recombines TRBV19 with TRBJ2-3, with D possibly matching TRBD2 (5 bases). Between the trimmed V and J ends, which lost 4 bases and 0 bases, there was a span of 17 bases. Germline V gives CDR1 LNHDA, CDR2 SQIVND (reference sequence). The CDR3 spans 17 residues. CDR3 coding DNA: TGTGCCAGTAGTACCTTAGTTGGGCCGGGGAGCACAGATACGCAGTATTTT. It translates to CASSTLVGPGSTDTQYF. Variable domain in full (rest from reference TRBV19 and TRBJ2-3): DGGITQSPKYLFRKEGQNVTLSCEQNLNHDAMYWYRQDPGQGLRLIYYSQIVNDFQKGDIAEGYSVSREKKESFPLTVTSAQKNPTAFYLCASSTLVGPGSTDTQYFGPGTRLTVL.

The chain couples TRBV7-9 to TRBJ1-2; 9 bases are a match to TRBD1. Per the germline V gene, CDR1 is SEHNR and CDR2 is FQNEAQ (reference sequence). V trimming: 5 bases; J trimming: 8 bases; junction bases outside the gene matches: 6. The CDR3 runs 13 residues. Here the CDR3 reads CASSAGQGGGYTF. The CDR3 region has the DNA TGTGCCAGCAGCGCGGGACAGGGAGGAGGCTACACCTTC.

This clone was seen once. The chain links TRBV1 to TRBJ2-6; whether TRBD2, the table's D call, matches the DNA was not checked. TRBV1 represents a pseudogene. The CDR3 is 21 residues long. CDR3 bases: TGCACCAGCAGCCAAGGGTCTAGCGGGGTTCTCCCCCCTCCTGGGGCCAACGTCCTGACTTTC. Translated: CTSSQGSSGVLPPPGANVLTF.

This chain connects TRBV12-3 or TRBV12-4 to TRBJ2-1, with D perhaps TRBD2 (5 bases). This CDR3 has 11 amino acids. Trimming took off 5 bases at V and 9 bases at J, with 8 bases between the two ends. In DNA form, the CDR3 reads TGTGCCAGCAGTCCGGACTTTGAGCAGTTCTTC. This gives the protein CASSPDFEQFF.

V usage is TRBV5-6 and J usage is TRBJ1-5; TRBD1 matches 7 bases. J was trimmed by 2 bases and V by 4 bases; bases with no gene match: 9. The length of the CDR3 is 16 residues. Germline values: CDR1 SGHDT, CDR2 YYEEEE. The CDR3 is CASSPAAGGGNQPQHF. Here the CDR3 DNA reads TGTGCCAGCAGCCCGGCGGCAGGGGGAGGCAATCAGCCCCAGCATTTT.

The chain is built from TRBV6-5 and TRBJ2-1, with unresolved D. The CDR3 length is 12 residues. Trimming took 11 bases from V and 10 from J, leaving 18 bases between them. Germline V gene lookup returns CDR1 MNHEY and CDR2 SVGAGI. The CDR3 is CASLGRVEEQFF. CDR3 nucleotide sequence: TGTGCCTCTCTGGGTCGGGTTGAGGAGCAGTTCTTC.

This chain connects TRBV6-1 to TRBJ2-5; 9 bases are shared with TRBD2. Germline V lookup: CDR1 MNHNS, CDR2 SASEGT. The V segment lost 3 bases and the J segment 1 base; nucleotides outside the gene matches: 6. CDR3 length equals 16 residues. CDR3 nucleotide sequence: TGTGCCAGCAGTGATTTGCTAGCGGGGCCCCAAGAGACCCAGTACTTC. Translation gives CASSDLLAGPQETQYF.

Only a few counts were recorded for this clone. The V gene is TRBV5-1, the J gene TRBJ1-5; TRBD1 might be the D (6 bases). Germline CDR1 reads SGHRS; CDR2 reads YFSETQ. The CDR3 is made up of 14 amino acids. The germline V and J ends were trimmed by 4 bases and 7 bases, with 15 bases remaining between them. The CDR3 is CASSPTPGDQPQHF. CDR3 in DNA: TGCGCCAGCAGCCCCACCCCAGGGGACCAGCCCCAGCATTTT.

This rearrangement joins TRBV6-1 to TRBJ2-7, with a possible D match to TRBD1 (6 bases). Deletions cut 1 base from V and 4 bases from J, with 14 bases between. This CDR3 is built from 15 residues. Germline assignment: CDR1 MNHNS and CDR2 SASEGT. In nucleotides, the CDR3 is TGTGCCAGCAGTGAAGAGGGGGTCATTTCTTACGAGCAGTACTTC. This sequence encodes CASSEEGVISYEQYF.

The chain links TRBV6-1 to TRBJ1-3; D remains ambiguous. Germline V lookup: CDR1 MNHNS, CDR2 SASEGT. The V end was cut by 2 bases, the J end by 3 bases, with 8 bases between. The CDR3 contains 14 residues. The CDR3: CASSEPGSGNTIYF. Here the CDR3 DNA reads TGTGCCAGCAGTGAACCTGGCAGTGGAAACACCATATATTTT.

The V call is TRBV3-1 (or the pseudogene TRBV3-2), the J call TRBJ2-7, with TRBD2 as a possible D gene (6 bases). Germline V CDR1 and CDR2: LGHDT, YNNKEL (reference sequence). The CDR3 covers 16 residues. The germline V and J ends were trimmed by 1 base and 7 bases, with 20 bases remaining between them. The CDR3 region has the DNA TGTGCCAGCAGCCAAGTAGGTAGCGGCGGCCCTCGGGAGCAGTACTTC. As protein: CASSQVGSGGPREQYF.

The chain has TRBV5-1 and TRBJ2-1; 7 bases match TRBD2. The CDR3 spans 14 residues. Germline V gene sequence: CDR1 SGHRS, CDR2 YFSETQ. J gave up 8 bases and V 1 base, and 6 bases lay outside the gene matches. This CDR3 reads CASSLLAGEDEQFF. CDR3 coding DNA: TGCGCCAGCAGCTTGCTGGCGGGGGAAGATGAGCAGTTCTTC.

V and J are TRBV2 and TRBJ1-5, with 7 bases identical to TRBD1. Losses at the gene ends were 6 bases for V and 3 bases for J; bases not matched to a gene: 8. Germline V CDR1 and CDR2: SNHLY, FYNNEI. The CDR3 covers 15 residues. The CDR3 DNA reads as TGTGCCAGCAGGAGAGACAGGGAGATCAATCAGCCCCAGCATTTT. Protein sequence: CASRRDREINQPQHF. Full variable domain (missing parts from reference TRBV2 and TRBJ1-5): EPEVTQTPSHQVTQMGQEVILRCVPISNHLYFYWYRQILGQKVEFLVSFYNNEISEKSEIFDDQFSVERPDGSNFTLKIRSTKLEDSAMYFCASRRDREINQPQHFGDGTRLSIL.

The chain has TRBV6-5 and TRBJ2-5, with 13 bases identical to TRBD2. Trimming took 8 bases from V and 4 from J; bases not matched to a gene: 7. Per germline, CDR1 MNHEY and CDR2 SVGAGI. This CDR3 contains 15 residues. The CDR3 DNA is TGTGCCAGCGTACTAGCGGGGGGGCCTTCAGAGACCCAGTACTTC. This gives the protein CASVLAGGPSETQYF.

The chain's CDR3 is CASSYAPTYEQYF. The CDR3 nucleotides are TGTGCCAGCAGTTACGCCCCTACCTACGAGCAGTACTTC. The V and J genes are TRBV6-5 and TRBJ2-7; D remains unclear. The CDR3 has 13 residues. Trimming shortened V by 2 bases and J by 2 bases, and 7 bases separated the two germline ends. CDR1 is MNHEY, CDR2 SVGAGI, per germline.

The chain's CDR3 is CASATLHPETQYF. DNA of the CDR3: TGTGCCTCGGCGACTCTTCACCCAGAGACCCAGTACTTC. This chain uses TRBV30 with TRBJ2-5; D gene unclear. V lost 7 bases and J 4 bases, leaving 16 bases between the germline ends. Germline V CDR1 and CDR2: GTSNPN, SVGIG (reference sequence). The CDR3 has 13 residues.

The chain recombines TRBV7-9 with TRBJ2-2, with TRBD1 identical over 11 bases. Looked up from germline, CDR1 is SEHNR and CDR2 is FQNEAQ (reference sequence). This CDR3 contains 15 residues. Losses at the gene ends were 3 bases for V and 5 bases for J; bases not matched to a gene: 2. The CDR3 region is CASSFGTGGTGELFF. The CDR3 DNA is TGTGCCAGCAGCTTCGGGACAGGGGGGACCGGGGAGCTGTTTTTT.

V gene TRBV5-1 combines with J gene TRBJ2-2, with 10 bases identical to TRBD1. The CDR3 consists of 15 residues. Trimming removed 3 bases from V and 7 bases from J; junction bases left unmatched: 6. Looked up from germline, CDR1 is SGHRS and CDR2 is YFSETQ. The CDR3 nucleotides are TGCGCCAGCAGCTCCGGACAGGGGGTTATCGGGGAGCTGTTTTTT. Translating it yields CASSSGQGVIGELFF. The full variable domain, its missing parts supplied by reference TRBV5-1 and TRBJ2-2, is KAGVTQTPRYLIKTRGQQVTLSCSPISGHRSVSWYQQTPGQGLQFLFEYFSETQRNKGNFPGRFSGRQFSNSRSEMNVSTLELGDSALYLCASSSGQGVIGELFFGEGSRLTVL.

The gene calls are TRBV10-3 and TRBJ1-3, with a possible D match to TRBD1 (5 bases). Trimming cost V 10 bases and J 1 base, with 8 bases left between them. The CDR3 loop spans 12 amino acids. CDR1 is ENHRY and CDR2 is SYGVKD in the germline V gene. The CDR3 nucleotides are TGTGCCACTCAGGGTTCTGGAAACACCATATATTTT. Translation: CATQGSGNTIYF.

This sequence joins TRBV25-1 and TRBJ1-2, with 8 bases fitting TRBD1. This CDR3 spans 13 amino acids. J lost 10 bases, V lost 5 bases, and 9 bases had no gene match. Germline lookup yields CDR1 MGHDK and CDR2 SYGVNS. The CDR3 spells CASSRSGQGPYTF. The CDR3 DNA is TGTGCCAGCAGTAGATCCGGACAGGGCCCCTACACCTTC.

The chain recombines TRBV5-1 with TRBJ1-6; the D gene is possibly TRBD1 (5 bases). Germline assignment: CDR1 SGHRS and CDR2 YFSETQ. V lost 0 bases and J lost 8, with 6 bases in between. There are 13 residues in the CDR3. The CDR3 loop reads CASSLAGYSPLHF. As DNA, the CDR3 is TGCGCCAGCAGCTTGGCAGGGTATTCACCCCTCCACTTT. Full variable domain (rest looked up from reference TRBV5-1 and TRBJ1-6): KAGVTQTPRYLIKTRGQQVTLSCSPISGHRSVSWYQQTPGQGLQFLFEYFSETQRNKGNFPGRFSGRQFSNSRSEMNVSTLELGDSALYLCASSLAGYSPLHFGNGTRLTVT.

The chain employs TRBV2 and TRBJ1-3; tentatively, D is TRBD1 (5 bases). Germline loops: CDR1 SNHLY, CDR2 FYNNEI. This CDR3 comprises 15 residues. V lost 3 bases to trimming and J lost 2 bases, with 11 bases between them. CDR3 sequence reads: CASSETDSTGNTIYF. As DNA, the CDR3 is TGTGCCAGCAGTGAGACAGATTCAACTGGAAACACCATATATTTT.

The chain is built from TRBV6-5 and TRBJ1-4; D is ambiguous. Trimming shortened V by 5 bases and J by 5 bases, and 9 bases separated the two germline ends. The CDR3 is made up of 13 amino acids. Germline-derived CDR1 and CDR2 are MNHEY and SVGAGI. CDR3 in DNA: TGTGCCAGCAGTCCCCGCGGGAATGAAAAACTGTTTTTT. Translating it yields CASSPRGNEKLFF.

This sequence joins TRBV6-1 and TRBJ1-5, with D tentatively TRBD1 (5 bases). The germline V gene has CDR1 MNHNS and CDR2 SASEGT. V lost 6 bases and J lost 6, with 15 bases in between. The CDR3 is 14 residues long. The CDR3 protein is CASRPLSGGQPQHF. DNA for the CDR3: TGTGCCAGCAGGCCCTTGTCCGGGGGTCAGCCCCAGCATTTT.

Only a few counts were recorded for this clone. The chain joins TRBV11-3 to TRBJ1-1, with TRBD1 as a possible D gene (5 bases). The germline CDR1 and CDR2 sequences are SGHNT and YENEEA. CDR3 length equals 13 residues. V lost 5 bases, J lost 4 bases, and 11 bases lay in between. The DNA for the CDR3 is TGTGCCAGCAGCGTCCGTAGGGGCACTGAAGCTTTCTTT. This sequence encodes CASSVRRGTEAFF.

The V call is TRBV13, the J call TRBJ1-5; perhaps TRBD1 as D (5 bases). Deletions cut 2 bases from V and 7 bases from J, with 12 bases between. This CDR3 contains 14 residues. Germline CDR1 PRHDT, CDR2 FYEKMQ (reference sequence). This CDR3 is CASSLKGAGQPQHF. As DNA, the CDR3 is TGTGCCAGCAGCTTAAAAGGGGCAGGGCAGCCCCAGCATTTT.

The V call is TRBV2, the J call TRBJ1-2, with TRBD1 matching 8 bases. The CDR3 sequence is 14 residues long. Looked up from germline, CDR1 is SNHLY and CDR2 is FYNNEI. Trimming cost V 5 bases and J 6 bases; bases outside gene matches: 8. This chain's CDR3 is CASSPRQGNHGYTF. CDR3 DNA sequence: TGTGCCAGCAGTCCTCGACAGGGGAACCATGGCTACACCTTC. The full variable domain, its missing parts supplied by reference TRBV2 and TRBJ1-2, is EPEVTQTPSHQVTQMGQEVILRCVPISNHLYFYWYRQILGQKVEFLVSFYNNEISEKSEIFDDQFSVERPDGSNFTLKIRSTKLEDSAMYFCASSPRQGNHGYTFGSGTRLTVV.

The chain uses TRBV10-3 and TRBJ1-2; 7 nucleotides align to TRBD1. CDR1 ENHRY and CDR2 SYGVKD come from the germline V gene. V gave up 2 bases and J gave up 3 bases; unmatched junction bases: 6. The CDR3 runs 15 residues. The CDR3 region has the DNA TGTGCCATCAGTGAGGGGACAGAAAAAGACTATGGCTACACCTTC. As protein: CAISEGTEKDYGYTF.

The CDR3 DNA reads TGCGCCAGCAGCCAACTGGCGGGTTACAACACCCCGTTTTTT. Amino acid sequence: CASSQLAGYNTPFF. The V and J genes are TRBV4-1 and TRBJ2-2, with a tentative D call TRBD2 (5 bases). Germline assignment: CDR1 MGHRA and CDR2 YSYEKL. There are 14 residues in the CDR3. V dropped 2 bases and J dropped 16 bases, with 20 bases sitting between them.

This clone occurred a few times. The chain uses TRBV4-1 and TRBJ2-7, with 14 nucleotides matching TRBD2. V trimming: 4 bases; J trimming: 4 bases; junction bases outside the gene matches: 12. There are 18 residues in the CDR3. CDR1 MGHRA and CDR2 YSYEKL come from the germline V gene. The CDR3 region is CASSLGLAGGPPAYEQYF. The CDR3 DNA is TGCGCCAGCAGCCTTGGACTAGCGGGGGGCCCGCCCGCATACGAGCAGTACTTC.